The sequence of this T cell receptor (beta chain) was determined in a study of beta chain features in type 1 diabetes. General study findings and limits: Healthy donors had naive, central memory and Treg TCRB repertoires that appeared less similar than those seen among patients. All four CD4+ subsets from Type 1 diabetes patients carried moderately but significantly shorter TCRB CDR3s. Cells with high TCR expression could be over-represented by cDNA sequencing. Type 1 diabetes patients showed fewer insertions and more deletions at VDJ junctions.

Turning to this clone: As yet, its antigen is unknown.

The sequenced template was cDNA made from the entire isolated RNA. Sequencing used immunoSEQ multiplex PCR; TCRdb keeps in-frame clones, though not all of them. The repertoire has more than 250,000 clones, about 24% of them found once; the top ten carry 0.012%. This CDR3 has 11 residues. Trimming pared 1 base from V and 9 bases from J, leaving 6 bases between. Germline lookup yields CDR1 MNHEY and CDR2 SVGAGI. This sequence was found in a woman younger than 45 with type 1 diabetes. This sequence joins TRBV6-5 and TRBJ1-2; D gene uncertain. Material for sequencing was naive CD4+ T cells from blood. The CDR3, as DNA: TGTGCCAGCAGTTACTTGTCCAGCTACACCTTC. It translates to CASSYLSSYTF.